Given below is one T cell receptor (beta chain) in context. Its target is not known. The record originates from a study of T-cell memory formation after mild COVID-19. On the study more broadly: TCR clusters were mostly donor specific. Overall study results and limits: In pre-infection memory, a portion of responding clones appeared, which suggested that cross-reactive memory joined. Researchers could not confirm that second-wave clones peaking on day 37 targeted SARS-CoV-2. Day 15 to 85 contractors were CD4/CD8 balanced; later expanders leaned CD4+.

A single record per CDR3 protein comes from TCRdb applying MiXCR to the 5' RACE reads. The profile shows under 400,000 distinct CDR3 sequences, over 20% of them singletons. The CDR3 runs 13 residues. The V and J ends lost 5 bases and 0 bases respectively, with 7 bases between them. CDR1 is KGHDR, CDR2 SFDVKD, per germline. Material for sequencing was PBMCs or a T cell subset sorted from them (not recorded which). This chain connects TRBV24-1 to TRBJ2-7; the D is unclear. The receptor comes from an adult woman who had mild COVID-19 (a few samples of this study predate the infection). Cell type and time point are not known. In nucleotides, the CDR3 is TGTGCCACCAGTGGGTCTATCTCCTACGAGCAGTACTTC. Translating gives CATSGSISYEQYF.